This passage covers 21 T cell receptor beta chains from one sample sequenced in a study of PD-1 blockade in classical Hodgkin lymphoma. The data were produced by immunoSEQ multiplex PCR, yet TCRdb's version contains in-frame clones alone and is incomplete. The table records 45,000 or so clones, almost 90% of them present only once. Every patient was affected by relapse after autologous stem cell transplantation, while exposure to brentuximab vedotin was not uniform. Sequenced material: peripheral blood mononuclear cells (PBMCs), taken at baseline. The receptor source for this set is a human donor with classical Hodgkin lymphoma.

The V gene is TRBV10-3, the J gene TRBJ1-4; 7 nucleotides line up with TRBD1. The V segment lost 6 bases and the J segment 3 bases; nucleotides outside the gene matches: 4. The germline V gene encodes CDR1 ENHRY and CDR2 SYGVKD. This CDR3 spans 14 amino acids. CDR3 bases: TGTGCCATCAGGAGGGACAGAGCTAATGAAAAACTGTTTTTT. It yields the protein CAIRRDRANEKLFF.

The rearrangement uses TRBV6-6 and TRBJ2-2, with D unresolved. Germline-derived CDR1 and CDR2 are MNHNY and SVGAGI (reference sequence). The V end lost 10 bases, the J end lost 0 bases, and 6 bases lay between the germline ends. This CDR3 contains 12 residues. The CDR3 protein is CATSSNTGELFF. DNA for the CDR3: TGTGCCACCTCATCGAACACCGGGGAGCTGTTTTTT.

V is TRBV27 and J is TRBJ2-2; D perhaps matches TRBD2 (5 bases). The germline V gene has CDR1 MNHEY and CDR2 SMNVEV (reference sequence). Deletions cut 3 bases from V and 5 bases from J, with 16 bases between. CDR3 length equals 16 residues. This CDR3 is CASSLGELGLTGELFF. In nucleotides, the CDR3 is TGTGCCAGCAGTTTGGGCGAACTAGGATTGACCGGGGAGCTGTTTTTT.

The chain uses TRBV15 and TRBJ2-7; D might be TRBD1 or TRBD2, each matching 6 bases. Deletions cut 4 bases from V and 0 bases from J, with 13 bases between. Germline assignment: CDR1 LNHNV and CDR2 YYDKDF (reference sequence). The CDR3 loop spans 15 amino acids. The CDR3 here is CATSKGGQRSYEQYF. The CDR3 DNA reads TGTGCCACCAGCAAGGGGGGTCAACGCTCCTACGAGCAGTACTTC. The whole variable domain, remainder taken from reference TRBV15 and TRBJ2-7, is DAMVIQNPRYQVTQFGKPVTLSCSQTLNHNVMYWYQQKSSQAPKLLFHYYDKDFNNEADTPDNFQSRRPNTSFCFLDIRSPGLGDTAMYLCATSKGGQRSYEQYFGPGTRLTVT.

This clone was seen once. One end of the junction varies from germline; a read error may be responsible. The chain couples TRBV5-5 to TRBJ1-2, with D possibly TRBD1 on 5 matching bases. Germline loops: CDR1 SGHKS, CDR2 YYEKEE (reference sequence). The CDR3 totals 15 residues. The DNA of the CDR3 is TGTGCCAGCAGTTTGGACACCTGGTCGAACTATGGCTACACCTTC. Amino acids: CASSLDTWSNYGYTF. Using reference TRBV5-5 and TRBJ1-2 for the parts outside the CDR3, the full variable domain is DAGVTQSPTHLIKTRGQQVTLRCSPISGHKSVSWYQQVLGQGPQFIFQYYEKEERGRGNFPDRFSARQFPNYSSELNVNALLLGDSALYLCASSLDTWSNYGYTFGSGTRLTVV.

The chain couples TRBV28 to TRBJ1-2; D is ambiguous. This CDR3 region has 13 residues. Trimming removed 5 bases at V and 8 bases at J, with 15 bases between. CDR1 is MDHEN, CDR2 SYDVKM, per germline. CDR3 sequence reads: CASSIVGGRGYTF. The CDR3 coding sequence is TGTGCCAGCAGTATCGTGGGCGGGCGCGGCTACACCTTC.

The rearrangement joins TRBV5-1 to TRBJ2-2, with D possibly matching TRBD2 (6 bases). The CDR3 has 14 amino acids. Germline V gene lookup returns CDR1 SGHRS and CDR2 YFSETQ. V was shortened by 4 bases and J by 3 bases, with 10 bases between the two germline ends. Here the CDR3 reads CASSPRDYTGELFF. The CDR3 DNA sequence: TGCGCCAGCAGCCCTCGGGACTACACCGGGGAGCTGTTTTTT. Looking up the rest from reference TRBV5-1 and TRBJ2-2 gives the full variable domain: KAGVTQTPRYLIKTRGQQVTLSCSPISGHRSVSWYQQTPGQGLQFLFEYFSETQRNKGNFPGRFSGRQFSNSRSEMNVSTLELGDSALYLCASSPRDYTGELFFGEGSRLTVL.

The chain carries TRBV27 and TRBJ2-7; D unresolved. Germline V lookup: CDR1 MNHEY, CDR2 SMNVEV (reference sequence). V gave up 5 bases and J gave up 7 bases, with 21 bases separating them. CDR3 length equals 15 residues. The CDR3 DNA reads as TGTGCCAGCAGTCCCCTCCCTGTCCCGGGCGAGGAGCAGTACTTC. Its protein product is CASSPLPVPGEEQYF.

The chain is built from TRBV27 and TRBJ2-7; weak D call: TRBD2 (6 bases). CDR3 length equals 14 residues. The V gene's germline CDR1 is MNHEY and CDR2 SMNVEV (reference sequence). Between the trimmed V and J ends, which lost 4 bases and 1 base, there was a span of 11 bases. CDR3 DNA sequence: TGTGCCAGCAGTTCCGGAGGGGTATCCTACGAGCAGTACTTC. The encoded protein is CASSSGGVSYEQYF.

This chain uses TRBV27 with TRBJ1-5; D is possibly TRBD1 (6 bases). Deletions cut 9 bases from V and 5 bases from J, with 8 bases between. Germline assignment: CDR1 MNHEY and CDR2 SMNVEV (reference sequence). The CDR3 consists of 11 residues. CDR3 nucleotides: TGTGCCAGGGACAGCTATCAGCCCCAGCATTTT. Amino acids: CARDSYQPQHF.

The chain has TRBV7-9 and TRBJ2-5, with D possibly being TRBD1 (6 bases). Between the trimmed V and J ends, which lost 0 bases and 5 bases, there was a span of 10 bases. Germline V gene lookup returns CDR1 SEHNR and CDR2 FQNEAQ (reference sequence). This CDR3 region has 14 residues. The CDR3: CASSLAGAGETQYF. The CDR3 nucleotides read TGTGCCAGCAGCTTAGCGGGGGCAGGGGAGACCCAGTACTTC.

The chain recombines TRBV28 with TRBJ1-1; D is unresolved. CDR1 and CDR2 from the germline V gene are MDHEN and SYDVKM. The germline V and J ends were trimmed by 5 bases and 1 base, with 11 bases remaining between them. The length of the CDR3 is 14 residues. This chain's CDR3 is CASSPPRQNTEAFF. The DNA of the CDR3 is TGTGCCAGCAGTCCCCCCCGACAGAACACTGAAGCTTTCTTT.

This clone appeared a single time. The chain combines TRBV28 with TRBJ2-7, with D tentatively TRBD2 (6 bases). Per germline, CDR1 MDHEN and CDR2 SYDVKM. The CDR3 runs 14 residues. V lost 3 bases and J 2 bases, leaving 11 bases between the germline ends. CDR3 loop: CASSFGTVTYEQYF. CDR3 in DNA: TGTGCCAGCAGTTTCGGGACTGTGACCTACGAGCAGTACTTC.

The chain's CDR3 is CASSIDMRVGYTF. The CDR3 DNA reads as TGTGCCAGCAGCATCGATATGCGGGTTGGCTACACCTTC. The V call is TRBV11-2, the J call TRBJ1-2; D remains unclear. The CDR3 has 13 amino acids. Per germline, CDR1 SGHAT and CDR2 FQNNGV. The V gene lost 5 bases and the J gene lost 7 bases, with 14 bases spanning the gap.

This clone occurred a few times. The rearrangement uses TRBV23-1 and TRBJ1-2; no reliable D call. TRBV23-1 is an ORF, and what it does is uncertain. The length of the CDR3 is 15 residues. Trimming removed 0 bases from V and 0 bases from J, with 8 bases in between. The CDR3 nucleotides read TGCGCCAGCAGTCAATCGAAGTCTCCTAACTATGGCTACACCTTC. Residues: CASSQSKSPNYGYTF.

The chain links TRBV18 to TRBJ2-3, with 8 nucleotides matching TRBD1. Germline V gives CDR1 KGHSH, CDR2 LQKENI. The CDR3 has 16 residues. V gave up 3 bases and J gave up 1 base; unmatched junction bases: 6. The CDR3 reads CASSPPPGQGTDTQYF. CDR3 nucleotide sequence: TGTGCCAGCTCACCTCCGCCGGGACAGGGCACAGATACGCAGTATTTT. Complete variable domain (other parts from reference TRBV18 and TRBJ2-3): NAGVMQNPRHLVRRRGQEARLRCSPMKGHSHVYWYRQLPEEGLKFMVYLQKENIIDESGMPKERFSAEFPKEGPSILRIQQVVRGDSAAYFCASSPPPGQGTDTQYFGPGTRLTVL.

This chain connects TRBV29-1 to TRBJ2-6, with D maybe TRBD2 (6 bases). CDR3 length: 17 residues. Germline V lookup: CDR1 SQVTM, CDR2 ANQGSEA. The V and J ends lost 3 bases and 0 bases respectively, with 15 bases between them. CDR3 loop: CSVETRDWLSGANVLTF. As DNA, the CDR3 is TGCAGCGTTGAGACCCGGGACTGGCTCTCTGGGGCCAACGTCCTGACTTTC.

This chain connects TRBV4-2 to TRBJ2-3, with 12 bases that match TRBD2. From germline, CDR1 is LGHNA and CDR2 YNFKEQ. The trim removed 4 bases at V and 4 bases at J, leaving 6 bases unmatched. This CDR3 has 16 amino acids. The CDR3 nucleotides read TGTGCCAGCAGCCCTAGCGGGGGGGCCGGTGCAGATACGCAGTATTTT. Its translation is CASSPSGGAGADTQYF.

CDR3 region: CASYSQGLNTEAFF. CDR3 in DNA: TGTGCCAGCTACAGTCAGGGACTGAACACTGAAGCTTTCTTT. This chain joins TRBV18 and TRBJ1-1; perhaps TRBD1 as D (5 bases). The CDR3 is 14 residues long. From germline, CDR1 is KGHSH and CDR2 LQKENI. The germline V and J ends were trimmed by 7 bases and 0 bases, with 12 bases remaining between them.

V is TRBV2 and J is TRBJ2-6; TRBD1 matches 7 bases. The CDR3 loop spans 17 amino acids. In germline, CDR1 is SNHLY, CDR2 FYNNEI. With V trimmed by 7 bases and J by 2 bases, 11 bases remained unmatched. The CDR3 here is CASKSDRVLAGANVLTF. The CDR3 DNA is TGTGCCAGCAAGAGTGACAGGGTTTTAGCTGGGGCCAACGTCCTGACTTTC.

The chain combines TRBV27 with TRBJ2-2; tentative D call: TRBD1 (6 bases). This CDR3 has 14 residues. CDR1 is MNHEY and CDR2 is SMNVEV in the germline V gene (reference sequence). The germline V and J ends were trimmed by 11 bases and 4 bases, with 17 bases remaining between them. The CDR3 sequence is CAAGPDSPTGELFF. CDR3 nucleotides: TGTGCCGCAGGACCGGACAGCCCCACCGGGGAGCTGTTTTTT.